Sequencing of this T cell receptor beta chain was carried out in a study of somatic mutations in cytotoxic T cells in rheumatoid arthritis. The germline V gene encodes CDR1 SGHVS and CDR2 FQNEAQ. This CDR3 has 15 amino acids. The V and J ends lost 2 bases and 6 bases, in that order; junction bases with no gene match: 4. Overall study results and limits: Relative to age-matched healthy controls, rheumatoid arthritis patients did not differ significantly in CD8+ T-cell clonality. Among rheumatoid arthritis patients, TRBV07 appeared slightly underrepresented, and this finding was left without any adjustment for multiple comparisons. An age-related increase in CD8+ clonality was seen in rheumatoid arthritis patients but not in healthy controls.

Notes on this clone: The antigen is not known.

Once isolated by positive magnetic bead selection, the CD4+ and CD8+ cells had their purity checked by flow cytometry. Repertoires were generated with immunoSEQ multiplex PCR, while TCRdb's copy carries only in-frame clones and drops some. The sample lists about 12,000 clones, roughly 70% seen once, with 7.5% to 10% in the top ten. Material for sequencing was CD8+ T cells sorted from blood. The receptor was derived from a man in his 70s in good health. The chain recombines TRBV7-8 with TRBJ1-6; 7 nucleotides align to TRBD1. CDR3 DNA sequence: TGTGCCAGCAGCTTACCCCAGGGGGGTAATTCACCCCTCCACTTT. Translation gives CASSLPQGGNSPLHF.